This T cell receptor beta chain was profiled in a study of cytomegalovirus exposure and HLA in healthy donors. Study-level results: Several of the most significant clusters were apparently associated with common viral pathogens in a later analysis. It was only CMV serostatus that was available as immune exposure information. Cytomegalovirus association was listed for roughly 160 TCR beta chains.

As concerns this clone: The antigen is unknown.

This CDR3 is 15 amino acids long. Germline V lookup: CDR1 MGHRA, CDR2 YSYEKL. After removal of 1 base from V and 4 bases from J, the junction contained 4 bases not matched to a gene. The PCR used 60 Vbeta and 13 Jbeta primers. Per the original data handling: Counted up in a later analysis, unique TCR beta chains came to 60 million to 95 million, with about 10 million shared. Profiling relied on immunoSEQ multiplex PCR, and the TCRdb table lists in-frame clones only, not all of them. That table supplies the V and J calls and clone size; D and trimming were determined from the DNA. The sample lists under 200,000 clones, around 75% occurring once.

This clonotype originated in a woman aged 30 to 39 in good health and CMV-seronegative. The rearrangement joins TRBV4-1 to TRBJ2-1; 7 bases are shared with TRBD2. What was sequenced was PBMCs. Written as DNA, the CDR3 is TGCGCCAGCAGCCAAGCGGCGGGGGAGTACAATGAGCAGTTCTTC. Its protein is CASSQAAGEYNEQFF.